Below are 27 T cell receptor beta chains sequenced from a single sample in a study of CD8 T cells in ankylosing spondylitis. Study conclusions and caveats: A TCR beta motif made of fewer than ten highly homologous variants seemed typical of ankylosing spondylitis blood.

TCRdb used MiXCR to reprocess the 5' RACE reads, holding one entry per CDR3 protein. The table records about 700,000 distinct CDR3 sequences, under 20% of them present only once. No antigen has been assigned to these receptors. The specimen was blood, either unsorted or a sorted T cell fraction (not recorded which). All receptors derive from a male donor with ankylosing spondylitis.

The CDR3 is CASSPHGGVSYEQYF. The CDR3 DNA reads TGTGCCAGCAGTCCCCACGGCGGCGTCTCCTACGAGCAGTACTTC. The chain uses TRBV28 and TRBJ2-7; D ambiguous. Germline V CDR1 and CDR2: MDHEN, SYDVKM. The CDR3 has 15 residues. Deletions cut 5 bases from V and 0 bases from J, with 14 bases between.

This sequence joins TRBV6-1 and TRBJ2-7, with 7 bases aligning to TRBD1. Germline CDR1 and CDR2: MNHNS and SASEGT. The V gene end was trimmed by 7 bases and the J gene end by 1 base; junction bases not matched to a gene: 7. The CDR3 has 14 amino acids. CDR3 DNA sequence: TGTGCCAGCACCCGGGACAGCAAATCCTACGAGCAGTACTTC. Translated, it gives CASTRDSKSYEQYF.

This clonotype was observed many times. The chain recombines TRBV7-2 with TRBJ2-1; D unclear. The length of the CDR3 is 13 residues. Trimming stripped 4 bases from V and 6 bases from J, with 10 bases between. Germline V gene sequence: CDR1 SGHTA, CDR2 FQGNSA. The CDR3 reads CASSSFVINEQFF. The CDR3 DNA is TGTGCCAGCAGCTCGTTTGTGATCAATGAGCAGTTCTTC.

This chain uses TRBV5-5 with TRBJ2-3; 8 bases agree with TRBD2. The CDR3 sequence is 18 residues long. Germline lookup yields CDR1 SGHKS and CDR2 YYEKEE (reference sequence). V dropped 0 bases and J dropped 4; count of bases not matched to a gene: 13. For the CDR3, the DNA is TGTGCCAGCAGCTTGGAAAGGGCTGCGGGGGGAAGGGCAGATACGCAGTATTTT. It encodes CASSLERAAGGRADTQYF.

The chain carries TRBV5-5 and TRBJ1-3, with D uncertain. The CDR3 is 14 residues long. V was clipped by 0 bases and J by 8 bases, with 12 bases between them. Germline-derived CDR1 and CDR2 are SGHKS and YYEKEE (reference sequence). CDR3 DNA: TGTGCCAGCAGCTTGGCAGAGGGCCGAGACACCATATATTTT. Protein sequence: CASSLAEGRDTIYF.

This rearrangement joins TRBV12-3 or TRBV12-4 to TRBJ1-1, with no clear D. The CDR3 spans 16 residues. The germline V and J ends were trimmed by 3 bases and 1 base, with 15 bases remaining between them. CDR3 in DNA: TGTGCCAGCAGTTTTGCCGGTCCGTTGGCGAACACTGAAGCTTTCTTT. Translation: CASSFAGPLANTEAFF.

This chain connects TRBV7-2 to TRBJ2-2, with TRBD1 as a possible D gene (5 bases). Trimming removed 4 bases at V and 7 bases at J, with 10 bases between. The length of the CDR3 is 13 residues. Germline loops: CDR1 SGHTA, CDR2 FQGNSA. The CDR3, as DNA: TGTGCCAGCAGCTATCTTCAGGGCGGGGAGCTGTTTTTT. It specifies CASSYLQGGELFF.

The CDR3 reads CSVALDTEAFF. The CDR3 coding sequence is TGCAGCGTGGCCCTAGACACTGAAGCTTTCTTT. The V and J genes are TRBV29-1 and TRBJ1-1; no firm D call. Per the germline V gene, CDR1 is SQVTM and CDR2 is ANQGSEA. The CDR3 contains 11 residues. Trimming took 6 bases from V and 3 from J, leaving 8 bases between them. The complete variable domain, with remaining parts taken from reference TRBV29-1 and TRBJ1-1, reads SAVISQKPSRDICQRGTSLTIQCQVDSQVTMMFWYRQQPGQSLTLIATANQGSEATYESGFVIDKFPISRPNLTFSTLTVSNMSPEDSSIYLCSVALDTEAFFGQGTRLTVV.

The J gene is TRBJ1-1, the V gene TRBV20-1; D may be TRBD1 (6 bases). V dropped 0 bases and J dropped 4 bases, with 15 bases sitting between them. CDR3 length: 15 amino acids. Germline V lookup: CDR1 DFQATT, CDR2 SNEGSKA (reference sequence). CDR3 residues: CSARDRARGLTEAFF. The CDR3 coding sequence is TGCAGTGCTAGAGATAGGGCCCGGGGGCTCACTGAAGCTTTCTTT.

CDR3 sequence: CASSLNGRSTDTQYF. As DNA, the CDR3 is TGTGCCAGCAGTTTGAACGGGAGAAGCACAGATACGCAGTATTTT. The chain has TRBV12-3 or TRBV12-4 and TRBJ2-3; D is possibly TRBD2 (6 bases). V lost 3 bases to trimming and J lost 0 bases, with 10 bases between them. CDR3 length equals 15 residues.

This clonotype has a handful of counts. CDR3 sequence (DNA): TGTGCCAGCAGCCAAGACTTAGCGGGGGGCACCGGGGAGCTGTTTTTT. It yields the protein CASSQDLAGGTGELFF. The chain is built from TRBV4-2 and TRBJ2-2; 10 bases line up with TRBD2. CDR3 length equals 16 residues. The J segment lost 4 bases and the V segment lost 0 bases, leaving 2 bases of the junction unmatched. Per the germline V gene, CDR1 is LGHNA and CDR2 is YNFKEQ.

The chain combines TRBV30 with TRBJ2-1, with a tentative D call TRBD1 (6 bases). Germline CDR1 GTSNPN, CDR2 SVGIG (reference sequence). V shed 2 bases and J shed 10 bases, with 18 bases lying between them. CDR3 length: 14 residues. The CDR3 loop is CAWSYGKGVDEQFF. The CDR3, as DNA: TGTGCCTGGAGTTACGGGAAGGGGGTCGACGAGCAGTTCTTC.

This chain links TRBV20-1 with TRBJ2-4, with 9 nucleotides matching TRBD1. The CDR3 has 15 residues. CDR1 and CDR2 from the germline V gene are DFQATT and SNEGSKA (reference sequence). V shed 2 bases and J 6 bases; nucleotides not matched to a gene: 8. The CDR3 nucleotides are TGCAGTGCTAGATTCCGTTCGGGACAGGGAAACATTCAGTACTTC. It is translated as CSARFRSGQGNIQYF.

The chain has TRBV29-1 and TRBJ2-7; TRBD2 matches at 7 bases. CDR1 and CDR2 from the germline V gene are SQVTM and ANQGSEA. The trim removed 4 bases at V and 3 bases at J, leaving 9 bases unmatched. This CDR3 is built from 14 residues. The CDR3 sequence: CSVGSSGNYYEQYF. The CDR3 coding sequence is TGCAGCGTTGGATCTAGCGGAAACTACTACGAGCAGTACTTC.

J is TRBJ2-2 and V is TRBV5-1; the match to TRBD2 covers 9 bases. The CDR3 totals 17 residues. CDR1 and CDR2 from the germline V gene are SGHRS and YFSETQ. V lost 0 bases and J lost 0; bases outside the gene matches: 3. CDR3 sequence: CASSLGGRGANTGELFF. For the CDR3, the DNA is TGCGCCAGCAGCTTGGGCGGGAGGGGCGCGAACACCGGGGAGCTGTTTTTT.

This chain connects TRBV6-6 to TRBJ2-1, with D tentatively TRBD1 or TRBD2 (5 bases each). CDR3 size: 13 residues. Between the trimmed V and J ends, which lost 6 bases and 14 bases, there was a span of 20 bases. Germline loops: CDR1 MNHNY, CDR2 SVGAGI (reference sequence). The CDR3 loop is CASSTLGVEFKFF. The DNA for the CDR3 is TGTGCCAGCAGCACCCTGGGGGTCGAGTTCAAGTTCTTC.

This clonotype came up a few times. The rearrangement links TRBV2 to TRBJ2-1; 10 bases line up with TRBD2. J was trimmed by 7 bases and V by 6 bases; bases with no gene match: 9. Germline lookup yields CDR1 SNHLY and CDR2 FYNNEI. The CDR3 extends over 15 amino acids. Written as DNA, the CDR3 is TGTGCCAGCAGGAACGGGCTAGCGGGAGTTAATGAGCAGTTCTTC. Amino acids: CASRNGLAGVNEQFF.

The chain combines TRBV7-9 with TRBJ2-1, with TRBD2 as a possible D gene (5 bases). This CDR3 comprises 15 residues. Trimming left V 0 bases short and J 3 bases short, with 9 bases between. Germline CDR1 reads SEHNR; CDR2 reads FQNEAQ (reference sequence). CDR3 nucleotide sequence: TGTGCCAGCAGCTTAGCCCGGGATCGCTACAATGAGCAGTTCTTC. Translated, it gives CASSLARDRYNEQFF. The complete variable domain, with remaining parts taken from reference TRBV7-9 and TRBJ2-1, reads DTGVSQNPRHKITKRGQNVTFRCDPISEHNRLYWYRQTLGQGPEFLTYFQNEAQLEKSRLLSDRFSAERPKGSFSTLEIQRTEQGDSAMYLCASSLARDRYNEQFFGPGTRLTVL.

The chain recombines TRBV7-3 with TRBJ2-7; TRBD2 matches 7 bases. The length of the CDR3 is 15 residues. Germline values: CDR1 SGHTA, CDR2 FQGTGA. V shed 1 base, J shed 2 bases, and the junction held 5 bases outside the gene matches. CDR3 DNA sequence: TGTGCCAGCAGCTTAAATCCGGGAGGTCCCTACGAGCAGTACTTC. Amino acids: CASSLNPGGPYEQYF.

This clonotype has more than one count but fewer than ten. The rearrangement uses TRBV28 and TRBJ2-1, with TRBD2 matching 12 bases. The CDR3 has 18 amino acids. V shed 2 bases and J 0 bases; nucleotides not matched to a gene: 5. Per germline, CDR1 MDHEN and CDR2 SYDVKM. The CDR3 DNA reads TGTGCCAGCAGTTTAGTTCTAGCGGGAGGGCTCTCCTACAATGAGCAGTTCTTC. Translated, it gives CASSLVLAGGLSYNEQFF.

This clonotype came up a few times. The CDR3 loop reads CASSAGWVGGELFF. As DNA, the CDR3 is TGTGCCAGCAGCGCAGGCTGGGTTGGCGGGGAGCTGTTTTTT. V gene TRBV9 combines with J gene TRBJ2-2; D is unclear. Per the germline V gene, CDR1 is SGDLS and CDR2 is YYNGEE. Deletions cut 3 bases from V and 7 bases from J, with 13 bases between. The CDR3 covers 14 residues.

In its sample, this clonotype was seen a few times. The V and J genes are TRBV12-3 or TRBV12-4 and TRBJ2-1; 13 nucleotides align to TRBD2. The CDR3 covers 13 residues. Trimming cost V 6 bases and J 9 bases; bases outside gene matches: 2. The CDR3 sequence is CASRGLAGSEQFF. In DNA form, the CDR3 reads TGTGCCAGCAGGGGACTAGCGGGGTCTGAGCAGTTCTTC.

On this clonotype itself: The junction departs from germline at one end; a sequencing error may be responsible. V and J are TRBV12-3 or TRBV12-4 and TRBJ1-2; tentatively, D is TRBD1 (5 bases). CDR3 length: 19 residues. CDR3 DNA sequence: TGTACCAGCAGTTCTTGGTATGCGGACCCAGGGATATCTAACTATGGCTACACCTTC. Translated, it gives CTSSSWYADPGISNYGYTF.

This clonotype was found a few times. The chain's CDR3 is CASSPNSGSETQYF. In DNA, the CDR3 is TGTGCCAGCAGCCCAAACTCCGGTTCGGAAACGCAGTATTTT. V gene TRBV7-9 combines with J gene TRBJ2-3, with D unclear. The CDR3 extends over 14 amino acids. The V end was cut by 5 bases, the J end by 9 bases, with 18 bases between. CDR1 is SEHNR, CDR2 FQNEAQ, per germline (reference sequence).

There are a few counts of this clonotype. The gene calls are TRBV5-5 and TRBJ2-6; D is ambiguous. Trimming took 7 bases from V and 1 from J, leaving 9 bases between them. The CDR3 has 14 residues. The germline gives CDR1 SGHKS, CDR2 YYEKEE (reference sequence). CDR3 sequence reads: CASGSGSGANVLTF. The CDR3 DNA reads as TGTGCCAGCGGGTCTGGGTCTGGGGCCAACGTCCTGACTTTC. Based on the CDR3 plus reference TRBV5-5 and TRBJ2-6, the full variable domain is DAGVTQSPTHLIKTRGQQVTLRCSPISGHKSVSWYQQVLGQGPQFIFQYYEKEERGRGNFPDRFSARQFPNYSSELNVNALLLGDSALYLCASGSGSGANVLTFGAGSRLTVL.

This clonotype was counted only a few times. The genes are TRBV12-3 or TRBV12-4 and TRBJ1-2, with TRBD1 identical over 8 bases. V lost 1 base and J lost 7; bases outside the gene matches: 8. This CDR3 is 15 amino acids long. CDR3 amino acids: CASSLGTGLLRGYTF. The CDR3 DNA sequence: TGTGCCAGCAGTTTAGGGACAGGGTTGTTACGTGGCTACACCTTC.

This clonotype has only a few counts. This chain uses TRBV6-2 or TRBV6-3 with TRBJ2-1; 10 bases map to TRBD2. Germline CDR1 MNHEY, CDR2 SVGEGT. Trimming removed 5 bases from V and 7 bases from J; junction bases left unmatched: 20. The CDR3 contains 19 residues. The CDR3 region has the DNA TGTGCCAGCAGTGACCCTAGCGGGAGAGCCCTAAGTTTTCTTAATGAGCAGTTCTTC. This gives the protein CASSDPSGRALSFLNEQFF.